The present T cell receptor beta chain was sequenced within a study of shared clonotypes between healthy human individuals. Between the trimmed V and J ends, which lost 7 bases and 0 bases, there was a span of 15 bases. The germline V gene encodes CDR1 SGHRS and CDR2 YFSETQ. The CDR3 covers 15 residues. Every donor, a Caucasian adult, lived in Nashville, Tennessee. Profiling relied on immunoSEQ multiplex PCR, and the TCRdb table lists in-frame clones only, not all of them. The sample lists more than 2 million clones, 95% occurring once. This chain uses TRBV5-1 with TRBJ2-3, with D possibly matching TRBD2 (5 bases). This clonotype originated in a man in his late teens or twenties in good health. The sequenced material came from naive CD4+ T cells sorted from blood. Regarding subset: CD45RA+ positively selected. CDR3 DNA: TGCGCCAGCTCGGAGGACGGGGTGAGCACAGATACGCAGTATTTT. Protein sequence: CASSEDGVSTDTQYF.